These 25 T cell receptor beta chains were all obtained from the same sample, sequenced in a study of shared clonotypes between healthy human individuals. Only in-frame clones appear in the TCRdb table, and some are missing; sequencing was by immunoSEQ multiplex PCR. The sample carries around 2.3 million clones, approximately 95% recorded once. Specimen: naive CD4+ T cells sorted from blood. Subset meaning: CD45RA+ positively selected. These receptor sequences come from a man between 18 and 35 years old in good health.

This clone was seen just once. The chain carries TRBV6-5 and TRBJ2-5, with 7 bases identical to TRBD1. The V gene end was trimmed by 0 bases and the J gene end by 1 base; junction bases not matched to a gene: 5. Per the germline V gene, CDR1 is MNHEY and CDR2 is SVGAGI. The CDR3 extends over 16 amino acids. CDR3 in DNA: TGTGCCAGCAGTTACTCGGTAGGGGGCATCCAAGAGACCCAGTACTTC. Its translation is CASSYSVGGIQETQYF.

Turning to this clone: Other DNA sequences in this sample translate to the same CDR3. The CDR3 DNA reads TGTGCCAGCTCACCACGCCAGGGGGCCTCCACCGGGGAGCTGTTTTTT. It encodes CASSPRQGASTGELFF. The chain employs TRBV18 and TRBJ2-2; 8 nucleotides align to TRBD1. The germline V gene encodes CDR1 KGHSH and CDR2 LQKENI. The CDR3 has 16 amino acids. V lost 1 base, J lost 4 bases, and 5 bases stayed unmatched.

Concerning this clone: The sample carries other DNA sequences with the same CDR3. The genes are TRBV25-1 and TRBJ1-3; no firm D call. The CDR3 consists of 13 residues. Trimming pared 5 bases from V and 0 bases from J, leaving 5 bases between. Germline V lookup: CDR1 MGHDK, CDR2 SYGVNS. The chain's CDR3 is CASSLSSGNTIYF. The CDR3 coding sequence is TGTGCCAGCAGTTTGTCCTCTGGAAACACCATATATTTT.

About this clone itself: The sample carries other DNA sequences with the same CDR3. CDR3 sequence reads: CASSVQGADGYTF. Written as DNA, the CDR3 is TGTGCCAGCAGTGTGCAGGGGGCGGACGGCTACACCTTC. The chain uses TRBV2 and TRBJ1-2, with TRBD1 identical over 8 bases. V lost 4 bases and J lost 8; bases outside the gene matches: 6. Germline V gene sequence: CDR1 SNHLY, CDR2 FYNNEI. The CDR3 is 13 amino acids.

The chain couples TRBV7-2 to TRBJ2-1; D might be TRBD1 (6 bases). Deletions cut 7 bases from V and 10 bases from J, with 17 bases between. The CDR3 has 13 residues. Germline CDR1 is SGHTA and CDR2 is FQGNSA. This CDR3 is CASTLRTGKEQFF. CDR3 DNA: TGTGCCAGCACCTTGAGAACAGGGAAAGAGCAGTTCTTC.

This chain connects TRBV11-2 to TRBJ1-2, with D unclear. CDR1 and CDR2 from the germline V gene are SGHAT and FQNNGV. The CDR3 has 16 residues. V was pared by 0 bases and J by 8 bases, with 19 bases between. CDR3 nucleotides: TGTGCCAGCAGCTTAGAGTTTACGTACGGGCTTAAAGGCTACACCTTC. Its translation is CASSLEFTYGLKGYTF.

The chain links TRBV18 to TRBJ2-7; D might be TRBD1 (5 bases). V was trimmed by 2 bases and J by 2 bases, leaving 10 bases between them. The CDR3 totals 14 residues. From germline, CDR1 is KGHSH and CDR2 LQKENI. As DNA, the CDR3 is TGTGCCAGCTCACCATACCCACAGGCCTACGAGCAGTACTTC. Translation gives CASSPYPQAYEQYF.

The V call is TRBV5-1, the J call TRBJ2-1, with 13 bases lining up with TRBD2. The junction had 7 bases not matched to a gene; V was cut back by 3 bases and J by 4 bases. The CDR3 loop spans 17 amino acids. Germline V lookup: CDR1 SGHRS, CDR2 YFSETQ. In nucleotides, the CDR3 is TGCGCCAGCAGCTCGTCGACTAGCGGGGGGAAATACAATGAGCAGTTCTTC. Translating gives CASSSSTSGGKYNEQFF.

The chain carries TRBV9 and TRBJ1-2; unclear D gene. Per germline, CDR1 SGDLS and CDR2 YYNGEE. Trimming removed 3 bases from V and 5 bases from J, with 17 bases in between. CDR3 length equals 15 residues. CDR3 nucleotides: TGTGCCAGCAGCGCCTCCGGTAGTCTGAGTTATGGCTACACCTTC. Protein sequence: CASSASGSLSYGYTF.

The gene calls are TRBV5-5 and TRBJ1-6; 10 nucleotides line up with TRBD1. CDR1 is SGHKS and CDR2 is YYEKEE in the germline V gene (reference sequence). V was clipped by 4 bases and J by 7 bases; unmatched bases: 8. This CDR3 is 16 amino acids long. CDR3 protein: CASSPDPGQGNSPLHF. CDR3 bases: TGTGCCAGCAGCCCCGATCCGGGACAGGGGAATTCACCCCTCCACTTT.

The rearrangement joins TRBV5-4 to TRBJ2-4; 11 nucleotides align to TRBD2. The CDR3 is 15 residues long. CDR1 and CDR2 (germline): SGHNT, YYREEE (reference sequence). The junction had 4 bases not matched to a gene; V was cut back by 4 bases and J by 4 bases. CDR3 sequence (DNA): TGTGCCAGCAGCGGGGGGACTAGCGGAAAAAACATTCAGTACTTC. This translates into CASSGGTSGKNIQYF.

The CDR3 reads CASSSGLAGGDIQYF. In DNA, the CDR3 is TGTGCCAGCAGCTCCGGACTAGCGGGAGGGGACATTCAGTACTTC. The chain is built from TRBV7-2 and TRBJ2-4; 15 bases match TRBD2. The length of the CDR3 is 15 residues. CDR1 and CDR2 (germline): SGHTA, FQGNSA. V lost 4 bases to trimming and J lost 8 bases; unmatched junction nucleotides: 3. The complete variable domain, with remaining parts taken from reference TRBV7-2 and TRBJ2-4, reads GAGVSQSPSNKVTEKGKDVELRCDPISGHTALYWYRQSLGQGLEFLIYFQGNSAPDKSGLPSDRFSAERTGGSVSTLTIQRTQQEDSAVYLCASSSGLAGGDIQYFGAGTRLSVL.

The DNA for the CDR3 is TGTGCCAGCAGTACCGGCTCCTACAATGAGCAGTTCTTC. This translates into CASSTGSYNEQFF. The genes are TRBV2 and TRBJ2-1; D gene uncertain. The germline V and J ends were trimmed by 5 bases and 0 bases, with 5 bases remaining between them. CDR1 SNHLY and CDR2 FYNNEI come from the germline V gene. The length of the CDR3 is 13 residues. The variable domain in full, with the rest retrieved from reference TRBV2 and TRBJ2-1, is EPEVTQTPSHQVTQMGQEVILRCVPISNHLYFYWYRQILGQKVEFLVSFYNNEISEKSEIFDDQFSVERPDGSNFTLKIRSTKLEDSAMYFCASSTGSYNEQFFGPGTRLTVL.

As concerns this clone: This CDR3 is also generated by other DNA sequences in the sample. V and J are TRBV18 and TRBJ1-4; TRBD1 matches at 9 bases. The CDR3 runs 15 residues. Germline V gene data show CDR1 as KGHSH and CDR2 as LQKENI. J gave up 7 bases and V 3 bases, and 6 bases lay outside the gene matches. The DNA for the CDR3 is TGTGCCAGCTCACCCCTGGGACAGGGAGGTGAAAAACTGTTTTTT. Its protein is CASSPLGQGGEKLFF.

The chain couples TRBV19 to TRBJ1-2; 7 bases map to TRBD1. The CDR3 covers 15 residues. The J segment lost 4 bases and the V segment lost 3 bases, leaving 8 bases of the junction unmatched. The germline gives CDR1 LNHDA, CDR2 SQIVND (reference sequence). The CDR3 nucleotides read TGTGCCAGTAGTATCATCTCACAGGGGACCTATGGCTACACCTTC. Protein: CASSIISQGTYGYTF.

The chain joins TRBV27 to TRBJ2-7; D remains unclear. Between the trimmed V and J ends, which lost 6 bases and 1 base, there was a span of 13 bases. The germline CDR1 and CDR2 sequences are MNHEY and SMNVEV (reference sequence). CDR3 size: 14 residues. The chain's CDR3 is CASSSTWNSYEQYF. The CDR3 DNA sequence: TGTGCCAGCAGCAGCACTTGGAATTCCTACGAGCAGTACTTC.

V and J are TRBV12-5 and TRBJ1-1, with TRBD1 identical over 8 bases. This CDR3 is 18 amino acids long. The ends lost 0 bases at V and 1 base at J; junction bases unmatched: 10. Germline V lookup: CDR1 LGHNT, CDR2 FRNRAP. As DNA, the CDR3 is TGTGCTAGTGGTTTGGTGCTTATCCCCGGGACAGGGAACACTGAAGCTTTCTTT. Translated: CASGLVLIPGTGNTEAFF.

This clone has a single count. This rearrangement joins TRBV6-5 to TRBJ1-1; the D is unclear. The CDR3 runs 13 residues. Per germline, CDR1 MNHEY and CDR2 SVGAGI. V was cut by 6 bases and J by 1 base, with 9 bases left in between. The CDR3 coding sequence is TGTGCCAGCAGCACCTACCAGAACACTGAAGCTTTCTTT. This gives the protein CASSTYQNTEAFF.

In the case of this clone: Other DNA sequences in this specimen translate into the identical CDR3. The chain recombines TRBV7-9 with TRBJ2-2, with D hard to call. V lost 2 bases and J 4 bases, leaving 5 bases between the germline ends. The CDR3 is made up of 13 amino acids. Germline assignment: CDR1 SEHNR and CDR2 FQNEAQ (reference sequence). CDR3 DNA: TGTGCCAGCAGCTTAACCGGCACCGGGGAGCTGTTTTTT. Protein: CASSLTGTGELFF.

This chain connects TRBV19 to TRBJ2-3, with TRBD2 matching over 8 bases. The CDR3 is 16 amino acids. V dropped 6 bases and J dropped 0; count of bases not matched to a gene: 8. Germline CDR1 LNHDA, CDR2 SQIVND (reference sequence). The CDR3 spells CASRNRGGFSTDTQYF. CDR3 coding DNA: TGTGCCAGTAGGAACCGCGGGGGGTTTAGCACAGATACGCAGTATTTT.

This rearrangement joins TRBV7-2 to TRBJ2-1; tentatively, D is TRBD2 (6 bases). The length of the CDR3 is 12 residues. Trimming cost V 2 bases and J 15 bases, with 14 bases left between them. The germline V gene has CDR1 SGHTA and CDR2 FQGNSA. DNA of the CDR3: TGTGCCAGCAGCTTATTATTGAAGCGGGCGTTCTTC. Its protein is CASSLLLKRAFF.

The J gene is TRBJ2-5, the V gene TRBV5-1, with TRBD2 matching 7 bases. V dropped 0 bases and J dropped 3; count of bases not matched to a gene: 8. The germline gives CDR1 SGHRS, CDR2 YFSETQ. This CDR3 region has 16 residues. CDR3 DNA: TGCGCCAGCAGCTTGGCCGGGACTATTAGTAAAGAGACCCAGTACTTC. Amino acid sequence: CASSLAGTISKETQYF.

This chain joins TRBV10-3 and TRBJ2-3, with 10 positions matching TRBD2. Germline V CDR1 and CDR2: ENHRY, SYGVKD. V lost 3 bases, J lost 7 bases, and 10 bases stayed unmatched. The CDR3 runs 16 residues. The CDR3 sequence is CAISEWPLAGDYTQYF. The CDR3 nucleotides are TGTGCCATCAGTGAATGGCCGCTAGCGGGAGATTATACGCAGTATTTT.

This clone has only one observation. The genes are TRBV6-5 and TRBJ1-2, with 8 bases identical to TRBD1. The V gene end was trimmed by 0 bases and the J gene end by 2 bases; junction bases not matched to a gene: 5. This CDR3 comprises 16 residues. Germline V lookup: CDR1 MNHEY, CDR2 SVGAGI. CDR3 DNA: TGTGCCAGCAGTTACTCCCCGGGACAGGCAAACTATGGCTACACCTTC. Its translation: CASSYSPGQANYGYTF.

The chain has TRBV6-5 and TRBJ2-2; D is possibly TRBD2 (5 bases). Trimming shortened V by 8 bases and J by 5 bases, and 12 bases separated the two germline ends. Germline lookup yields CDR1 MNHEY and CDR2 SVGAGI. The CDR3 is 13 amino acids. CDR3 DNA: TGTGCCAGCCGGCCTAGCAGTACCGGGGAGCTGTTTTTT. It yields the protein CASRPSSTGELFF.